This T cell receptor beta chain was found in a study of blood T cell repertoires in COVID-19 (dated by TCRdb to the early 2020s). For context, the study as a whole: Samples covering the acute and convalescent phases of COVID-19 were provided by collaborators in the United States, Italy and Spain. The material from the prospective study consisted of cDNA or gDNA derived from T cells, B-cell-depleted T cells, or PBMCs. The repertoires were released in a freely available public database meant as a resource for research on the immune response to SARS-CoV-2. Where HLA class I and class II types were available, the types were taken from metadata supplied by the sample provider, not from assay-based typing. The samples were drawn from two sources: the first 160 participants of the ongoing ImmuneRACE study, and 1,200 or so subjects contributed by 6 global collaborators. The sample metadata nearly always contained a de-identified subject ID, COVID-19 status, age in years and sex. The dataset comprised deeply sampled blood TCRbeta repertoires from subjects exposed to, actively infected with, or recovered from COVID-19. The research as a whole found: The amount of clinical and demographic metadata varied by source and participant and was provided uncurated.

The immunoSEQ Assay, a bias-controlled multiplex PCR, was used to amplify TCRbeta CDR3 regions from genomic DNA. Under the source paper's analysis protocol: The number of nucleated cells in each sample was estimated by amplification of reference gene primers within the assay. To quantify the absolute abundance of each unique TCRbeta CDR3 rearrangement, sequence reads were collapsed and filtered. Productive Simpson clonality was computed per sample as the square root of Simpson's diversity index over productive rearrangements. In TCRdb, the immuneACCESS table is reduced to in-frame sequences with V and J assigned. These tables do not hold every clone; where another copy was compared, an unresolved V gene accounts for under half, and the others remain unexplained. Clone size and V and J calls were adopted from that table, with D and trimming inferred from the DNA. Present in this sample are around 170,000 clones, under 85% of which were seen just once. The ten top clones hold 9.5% to 15% of the sample.

As to this clone: The antigen this receptor binds is unknown. No much larger clone exists at a distance of one base, and base qualities are not known.

Participants in the prospective study were aged roughly 18 to 100 years, lived in 20 to 25 United States geographic areas, and enrolled through a virtual design. Cohort assignment in the prospective study relied on participant-reported clinical history from a screening survey and a study questionnaire. Recovered participants in ImmuneRACE Cohort 3 were defined by two consecutive negative NP/OP PCR tests, clearance by a healthcare professional, or resolution of symptoms. Each participant in the prospective study had whole blood, serum and a nasopharyngeal or oropharyngeal swab collected by mobile phlebotomists. Participants in the prospective study had the option to provide additional blood draws and questionnaires over a roughly two-month period. Prospective study blood samples were shipped either frozen or at room temperature before DNA extraction. The sequencing sample was made of PBMCs or T cells enriched from blood (not recorded which). This TCR was sampled from a man aged 50 or older who had recovered from COVID-19.

The nucleotide sequence reads as follows: TGTGCCAGCATTCCTAGGGGACAGGGCGTTGAAAAACTGTTTTTT. Protein translation: CASIPRGQGVEKLFF. The chain employs TRBV2 and TRBJ1-4, with 9 junctional bases fitting TRBD1. As encoded in the germline V gene, CDR1 is SNHLY while CDR2 is FYNNEI. Trimming takes 7 bases off V and 7 bases off J; junction bases not matched to a gene: 10. Including the terminal cysteine and phenylalanine, the CDR3 comprises 15 residues. The only DNA kept is the CDR3, 45 bases in frame from the first base.